This T cell receptor beta chain was profiled in a study of CD8 T cells in Susac syndrome. The CDR3 sequence is 15 residues long. Deletions cut 4 bases from V and 2 bases from J, with 14 bases between. CDR1 is KGHSH and CDR2 is LQKENI in the germline V gene. The RNA, about 0.5 to 1 ug, was put through reverse transcription using random hexamers. Amplification of TCR beta CDR3 used immunoSEQ multiplex PCR across 54 Vbeta and 13 Jbeta. Each CDR3 protein gets one entry after TCRdb re-called the immunoSEQ multiplex PCR reads with MiXCR. The data show about 150,000 distinct CDR3 sequences, with 92% seen just once and 0.065% to 0.1% held by the top ten. Isolation of CD8+ and CD4+ T cells was performed negatively, whereas enrichment of TEMRA cells was done by FACS.

The TCR comes from a human donor in good health. The specimen sequenced was CD4+ T cells from PBMCs. This chain connects TRBV18 to TRBJ1-2; D perhaps matches TRBD1 (6 bases). The CDR3 bases are TGTGCCAGCTCACGACGACAGGACGAGAACTATGGCTACACCTTC. It yields the protein CASSRRQDENYGYTF.